This T cell receptor beta chain emerged from a study of blood T cell repertoires in COVID-19. Turning to the study itself: Samples of COVID-19 (acute and convalescent) were obtained from the United States, Italy and Spain.

The J segment lost 8 bases and the V segment lost 5 bases, leaving 5 bases of the junction unmatched. The CDR3 extends over 13 amino acids. In the original processing: Scientists estimated how many nucleated cells there were by amplifying reference gene primers. Sequenced by immunoSEQ multiplex PCR; TCRdb stores in-frame clones only, minus some. V and J calls and clone size are as listed in that table; D and trimming were resolved from the DNA. The sample includes roughly 200,000 clones, around 75% of them seen just once. Sequenced input: peripheral blood. The clonotype was recovered from a woman in her 40s with COVID-19, enrolled during active disease. The genes are TRBV12-3 or TRBV12-4 and TRBJ1-2; 10 nucleotides align to TRBD1. The CDR3 nucleotides read TGTGCCAGCAGTAGACAGGGGGCTTGGGGCTACACCTTC. Translating gives CASSRQGAWGYTF.